These 29 T cell receptor beta chains were all obtained from the same sample, sequenced in a study of CD8+CD57+ T cells in acquired aplastic anemia. Individuals selected for sequencing had exhibited CD8+CD57+ cell expansion on flow cytometry. For CDR3 and TCR beta VDJ profiling, genomic DNA was the template used. TCRdb ran MiXCR on the reads and lists one entry per CDR3 protein. The top ten clones hold approximately 12% of a sample with about 150,000 distinct CDR3 sequences, just over 50% of them seen once. Specimen: sorted CD4+, CD8+, or CD8+CD57+ T cells (not recorded which) from PBMCs. These receptors all stem from a human donor with aplastic anemia.

This clonotype occurred once. The chain combines TRBV19 with TRBJ2-7, with TRBD1 as a possible D gene (6 bases). The CDR3 has 14 amino acids. Trimming left V 7 bases short and J 2 bases short, with 15 bases between. Per germline, CDR1 LNHDA and CDR2 SQIVND (reference sequence). The CDR3 bases are TGTGCCAGTAATCCCCACAGGGACGCCTACGAGCAGTACTTC. Translated: CASNPHRDAYEQYF. Full variable domain (remainder filled in from reference TRBV19 and TRBJ2-7): DGGITQSPKYLFRKEGQNVTLSCEQNLNHDAMYWYRQDPGQGLRLIYYSQIVNDFQKGDIAEGYSVSREKKESFPLTVTSAQKNPTAFYLCASNPHRDAYEQYFGPGTRLTVT.

This clonotype came up once. In nucleotides, the CDR3 is TGCAGTGCTAGACCTGGACTAGCGAAGGCCTACGAGCAGTACTTC. Its protein is CSARPGLAKAYEQYF. The V and J genes are TRBV20-1 and TRBJ2-7; TRBD2 matches at 9 bases. The CDR3 contains 15 residues. With 2 bases clipped from V and 2 bases from J, the junction kept 7 bases outside the gene matches. The V gene's germline CDR1 is DFQATT and CDR2 SNEGSKA (reference sequence).

The chain carries TRBV20-1 and TRBJ2-3; 10 bases are a match to TRBD2. The CDR3 totals 18 residues. V dropped 1 base and J dropped 4; count of bases not matched to a gene: 14. Germline-derived CDR1 and CDR2 are DFQATT and SNEGSKA (reference sequence). The DNA for the CDR3 is TGCAGTGCTAGAGCCCCCCCGCTAGCGGGGGCCCCCGCAGATACGCAGTATTTT. Amino acids: CSARAPPLAGAPADTQYF.

V gene TRBV10-2 combines with J gene TRBJ1-1, with 11 positions matching TRBD1. The V segment lost 2 bases and the J segment 4 bases; nucleotides outside the gene matches: 6. This CDR3 comprises 16 residues. In germline, CDR1 is WSHSY, CDR2 SAAADI. CDR3 DNA: TGCGCCAGCAGTGAGAGTAGGGGGACAGGGGGCACTGAAGCTTTCTTT. It translates to CASSESRGTGGTEAFF.

V gene TRBV20-1 combines with J gene TRBJ1-6; perhaps TRBD1 as D (5 bases). The CDR3 consists of 13 residues. V was clipped by 1 base and J by 10 bases, with 11 bases between them. Germline V CDR1 and CDR2: DFQATT, SNEGSKA (reference sequence). The CDR3 spells CSARARGESPLHF. As DNA, the CDR3 is TGCAGTGCTAGAGCAAGGGGAGAGTCACCCCTCCACTTT.

V is TRBV15 and J is TRBJ2-7, with a weak D call TRBD1 (5 bases). Germline V gene lookup returns CDR1 LNHNV and CDR2 YYDKDF (reference sequence). The CDR3 has 14 amino acids. V shed 6 bases and J shed 3 bases, with 15 bases lying between them. This chain's CDR3 is CATSPGQGGYEQYF. The DNA of the CDR3 is TGTGCCACCAGTCCCGGGCAGGGCGGCTACGAGCAGTACTTC.

In this sample, this clonotype turned up a few times. The V and J genes are TRBV10-3 and TRBJ2-5; TRBD2 aligns across 8 bases. Unmatched junction bases numbered 4, after V lost 6 bases and J lost 7 bases. The CDR3 sequence is 12 residues long. Germline values: CDR1 ENHRY, CDR2 SYGVKD. Here the CDR3 DNA reads TGTGCCATCAGCCGGGAGGGCGGGACCCAGTACTTC. Amino acid sequence: CAISREGGTQYF.

This clonotype has at least ten counts. The CDR3, as DNA: TGTGCCAGCAGCTTGTTTAGGGGGGGCTATACCTACGAGCAGTACTTC. Protein product: CASSLFRGGYTYEQYF. V is TRBV5-5 and J is TRBJ2-7; TRBD2 is a possible D gene (7 bases). Trimming removed 1 base at V and 2 bases at J, with 16 bases between. This CDR3 has 16 amino acids. CDR1 is SGHKS and CDR2 is YYEKEE in the germline V gene (reference sequence).

The chain is built from TRBV24-1 and TRBJ1-5; 10 positions agree with TRBD1. Germline values: CDR1 KGHDR, CDR2 SFDVKD. The J segment lost 5 bases and the V segment lost 4 bases, leaving 4 bases of the junction unmatched. The CDR3 contains 15 residues. This chain's CDR3 is CATSDSGQGDQPQHF. In DNA, the CDR3 is TGTGCCACCAGTGACTCCGGACAGGGGGATCAGCCCCAGCATTTT.

As for this clonotype: A clone one base away is much larger, so this may be a read error. The chain couples TRBV10-3 to TRBJ1-5, with D perhaps matching TRBD1 (5 bases). CDR1 is ENHRY, CDR2 SYGVKD, per germline. CDR3 length: 13 amino acids. CDR3 region: CASSYSDNQTQHF. In DNA form, the CDR3 reads TGTGCCAGCAGTTACTCGGACAATCAGACCCAGCATTTT.

This clonotype was seen repeatedly, ten times or more. This sequence joins TRBV20-1 and TRBJ1-2, with D unresolved. The V gene lost 5 bases and the J gene lost 3 bases, with 10 bases spanning the gap. This CDR3 is built from 12 residues. CDR1 and CDR2 (germline): DFQATT, SNEGSKA (reference sequence). CDR3 amino acids: CSALRRDYGYTF. DNA of the CDR3: TGCAGTGCTCTCAGGAGAGACTATGGCTACACCTTC.

The chain is built from TRBV25-1 and TRBJ1-6; 8 bases agree with TRBD1. CDR1 MGHDK and CDR2 SYGVNS come from the germline V gene. The CDR3 has 13 amino acids. The ends lost 7 bases at V and 10 bases at J; junction bases unmatched: 6. CDR3 sequence: CASTQGAGSPLHF. Here the CDR3 DNA reads TGTGCCAGCACCCAGGGGGCAGGGTCACCCCTCCACTTT.

The rearrangement uses TRBV7-7 and TRBJ2-2, with D tentatively TRBD1 (5 bases). The V gene's germline CDR1 is SSHAT and CDR2 FNYEAQ (reference sequence). The CDR3 totals 14 residues. The ends were cut back, 5 bases at V and 2 bases at J, with 9 bases in the middle. In DNA, the CDR3 is TGTGCCAGCAGCGACAGCGTAAACACCGGGGAGCTGTTTTTT. It yields the protein CASSDSVNTGELFF.

V usage is TRBV27 and J usage is TRBJ1-1; the D gene is possibly TRBD1 (5 bases). V was cut by 4 bases and J by 4 bases, with 19 bases left in between. This CDR3 is 16 amino acids long. Per germline, CDR1 MNHEY and CDR2 SMNVEV (reference sequence). The CDR3 reads CASSSTGLAAITEAFF. The DNA of the CDR3 is TGTGCCAGCAGTTCCACAGGACTTGCGGCCATCACTGAAGCTTTCTTT.

This clonotype was counted ten times or more. This chain connects TRBV6-1 to TRBJ2-7; 7 nucleotides match TRBD1. The germline V gene encodes CDR1 MNHNS and CDR2 SASEGT. The CDR3 is 15 residues long. J lost 2 bases, V lost 5 bases, and 9 bases had no gene match. CDR3 DNA sequence: TGTGCCAGCAGTCCGGACAGGCCCAGGGCCTACGAGCAGTACTTC. This translates into CASSPDRPRAYEQYF.

This clonotype was recorded many times. The CDR3: CASSLSGDSYNEQFF. The CDR3 DNA follows: TGTGCCAGCAGTTTATCAGGGGACTCCTACAATGAGCAGTTCTTC. The chain is built from TRBV12-3 or TRBV12-4 and TRBJ2-1; the D gene is possibly TRBD1 (6 bases). This CDR3 spans 15 amino acids. V gave up 2 bases and J gave up 0 bases, with 8 bases separating them.

This clonotype is classed as medium-sized. This chain connects TRBV6-6 to TRBJ2-5, with D possibly TRBD1 on 6 matching bases. V lost 4 bases and J 5 bases, leaving 17 bases between the germline ends. This CDR3 is built from 15 residues. The germline V gene encodes CDR1 MNHNY and CDR2 SVGAGI (reference sequence). Here the CDR3 reads CASSSAAGELETQYF. CDR3 sequence (DNA): TGTGCCAGCAGTTCGGCGGCAGGGGAGTTGGAGACCCAGTACTTC.

This clonotype came up many times. The V call is TRBV4-2, the J call TRBJ2-7; the match to TRBD2 covers 8 bases. There are 15 residues in the CDR3. The V and J ends lost 6 bases and 0 bases, in that order; junction bases with no gene match: 7. Germline CDR1 reads LGHNA; CDR2 reads YNFKEQ. The CDR3 region is CASSLWRGASYEQYF. In DNA form, the CDR3 reads TGTGCCAGCAGTCTGTGGCGGGGGGCCTCCTACGAGCAGTACTTC.

The chain is built from TRBV10-3 and TRBJ2-7; 7 bases line up with TRBD1. The CDR3 has 12 residues. After removal of 5 bases from V and 6 bases from J, the junction contained 4 bases not matched to a gene. The germline CDR1 and CDR2 sequences are ENHRY and SYGVKD. This chain's CDR3 is CAISPGQAEQYF. The CDR3 DNA reads TGTGCCATCAGTCCTGGACAGGCCGAGCAGTACTTC.

For this clonotype: Germline and junction disagree at one end, which may indicate a read error. V gene TRBV5-4 combines with J gene TRBJ1-4, with 7 nucleotides matching TRBD1. The CDR3 is 16 amino acids. CDR1 SGHNT and CDR2 YYREEE come from the germline V gene (reference sequence). CDR3 nucleotides: TGTGCCAGCAGCTTAGACAGGGACACAGCTAACGAAAAACTGTTTTTT. Residues: CASSLDRDTANEKLFF.

As regards this clonotype: The conserved phenylalanine or tryptophan normally closing the CDR3 is absent here, so this likely arose from a read error. The chain carries TRBV5-1 and TRBJ1-1; TRBD1 matches 9 bases. There are 15 residues in the CDR3. Germline CDR1 and CDR2: SGHRS and YFSETQ. Losses at the gene ends were 2 bases for V and 2 bases for J; bases not matched to a gene: 4. CDR3 region: CASSFGTGRNTEAFS. The DNA of the CDR3 is TGCGCCAGCAGCTTCGGGACAGGGCGAAACACTGAAGCTTTCTCT.

The rearrangement uses TRBV14 and TRBJ2-7, with D hard to call. The CDR3 is made up of 13 amino acids. V shed 1 base and J shed 9 bases, with 13 bases lying between them. The germline V gene encodes CDR1 SGHDN and CDR2 FVKESK. DNA of the CDR3: TGTGCCAGCAGCCAAGTGCAGTCACCAGTGCAGTACTTC. Translated: CASSQVQSPVQYF.

This clonotype was counted many times. The chain combines TRBV6-5 with TRBJ2-2, with D possibly matching TRBD2 (7 bases). V was pared by 2 bases and J by 3 bases, with 16 bases between. The V gene's germline CDR1 is MNHEY and CDR2 SVGAGI. This CDR3 is 17 amino acids long. CDR3 sequence (DNA): TGTGCCAGCAGTTACCAGGGAGCCGGGGGGCACACCGGGGAGCTGTTTTTT. Residues: CASSYQGAGGHTGELFF.

In this sample, this clonotype turned up once. The V call is TRBV29-1, the J call TRBJ1-1; 11 nucleotides agree with TRBD1. The germline V gene encodes CDR1 SQVTM and CDR2 ANQGSEA. This CDR3 has 15 residues. V shed 3 bases, J shed 1 base, and the junction held 4 bases outside the gene matches. CDR3 loop: CSVERTGGRNTEAFF. The DNA of the CDR3 is TGCAGCGTTGAGAGGACAGGGGGCCGGAACACTGAAGCTTTCTTT.

Notes on this clonotype: Just one base apart from a much larger clone, this may be a read error. No conserved phenylalanine or tryptophan ends this CDR3, so it is likely a read error. The chain employs TRBV6-2 or TRBV6-3 and TRBJ1-1, with unresolved D. Germline-derived CDR1 and CDR2 are MNHEY and SVGEGT. The CDR3 contains 14 residues. The ends were cut back, 0 bases at V and 5 bases at J, with 10 bases in the middle. The CDR3 loop reads CASSYSGPGTEAFL. For the CDR3, the DNA is TGTGCCAGCAGTTACTCTGGACCGGGTACTGAAGCTTTCCTT.

In this sample, this clonotype turned up once. A much larger clone sits a single nucleotide away, making a read error possible. The CDR3 end shows no conserved phenylalanine or tryptophan, and so a read error is likely. This chain connects TRBV27 to TRBJ2-7, with a possible D match to TRBD1 (7 bases). This CDR3 spans 14 amino acids. Trimming removed 7 bases at V and 3 bases at J, with 16 bases between. Germline CDR1 MNHEY, CDR2 SMNVEV (reference sequence). CDR3 protein: CASKMRDSYYEQYL. CDR3 DNA: TGTGCCAGCAAGATGCGGGACAGCTACTACGAGCAGTACCTC.

This sequence joins TRBV20-1 and TRBJ1-5; D ambiguous. The CDR3 extends over 15 amino acids. CDR1 is DFQATT and CDR2 is SNEGSKA in the germline V gene (reference sequence). Trimming cost V 6 bases and J 2 bases, with 17 bases left between them. The CDR3 DNA reads TGCAGTGCCGTCCACTCCAATAAGGGCAATCAGCCCCAGCATTTT. Translation gives CSAVHSNKGNQPQHF.

This clonotype was detected a few times. This sequence joins TRBV29-1 and TRBJ2-7; D is ambiguous. Looked up from germline, CDR1 is SQVTM and CDR2 is ANQGSEA. CDR3 size: 12 residues. V shed 4 bases and J shed 3 bases, with 10 bases lying between them. CDR3 loop: CSVGETLYEQYF. CDR3 bases: TGCAGCGTTGGCGAGACCCTCTACGAGCAGTACTTC.

This clonotype was seen at least ten times. A much larger clonotype is one base distant, so this may be a read error. The chain has TRBV2 and TRBJ1-6, with D unclear. The CDR3 contains 13 residues. The germline CDR1 and CDR2 sequences are SNHLY and FYNNEI. For the CDR3, the DNA is TGTGCCAGCAGTCGGCCATATAATCCACCCCTCCACTTT. The encoded protein is CASSRPYNPPLHF.